Listed here are 19 T cell receptor beta chains from one sample, sequenced in a study of CD8+ T cells in alopecia areata. Collected material from alopecia areata patients comprised lesional scalp punch biopsies and peripheral blood. Reverse transcribed after extraction, RNA yielded cDNA as the sequencing template. Profiling relied on immunoSEQ multiplex PCR, and the TCRdb table lists in-frame clones only, not all of them. This sample yields around 5,900 clones, of which over 50% are seen a single time; over 11% belongs to the top ten. The specimen sequenced was skin. The receptor set was obtained from a human donor with alopecia areata.

CDR3 DNA: TGTGCCATCAGTTTCGGACAGGGAAACACTGAAGCTTTCTTT. Translation: CAISFGQGNTEAFF. This rearrangement joins TRBV10-3 to TRBJ1-1; 8 bases are shared with TRBD1. With V trimmed by 5 bases and J by 2 bases, 4 bases remained unmatched. In germline, CDR1 is ENHRY, CDR2 SYGVKD. This CDR3 is built from 14 residues.

This clone was counted between two and nine times. This chain connects TRBV7-8 to TRBJ1-6; D possibly corresponds to TRBD1 (6 bases). The germline V gene encodes CDR1 SGHVS and CDR2 FQNEAQ. Trimming removed 2 bases at V and 10 bases at J, with 12 bases between. The CDR3 is 14 residues long. The CDR3 nucleotides read TGTGCCAGCAGCTTAATGAGAGGGGGATCACCCCTCCACTTT. It encodes CASSLMRGGSPLHF.

This clone was observed a handful of times. The chain recombines TRBV20-1 with TRBJ2-7; possibly TRBD1 for D (5 bases). Trimming pared 3 bases from V and 2 bases from J, leaving 5 bases between. The CDR3 is 11 amino acids. Germline values: CDR1 DFQATT, CDR2 SNEGSKA (reference sequence). The DNA of the CDR3 is TGCAGTGCTAGCAGGGCCTACGAGCAGTACTTC. It is translated as CSASRAYEQYF.

The V gene is TRBV7-9, the J gene TRBJ1-1; no reliable D call. Germline V lookup: CDR1 SEHNR, CDR2 FQNEAQ (reference sequence). Trimming removed 2 bases at V and 11 bases at J, with 15 bases between. The CDR3 spans 13 residues. In DNA, the CDR3 is TGTGCCAGCAGCTTACTCGGGTTAGACGGGGCTTTCTTT. Translation: CASSLLGLDGAFF.

The J gene is TRBJ1-3, the V gene TRBV11-2; tentatively, D is TRBD1 (5 bases). Trimming removed 3 bases at V and 0 bases at J, with 21 bases between. Germline V lookup: CDR1 SGHAT, CDR2 FQNNGV. CDR3 length: 19 amino acids. The CDR3 DNA sequence: TGTGCCAGCAGCTTCTCGGACATACTCGGATATCTCTCTGGAAACACCATATATTTT. This sequence encodes CASSFSDILGYLSGNTIYF. The full variable domain, completed using reference TRBV11-2 and TRBJ1-3, is EAGVAQSPRYKIIEKRQSVAFWCNPISGHATLYWYQQILGQGPKLLIQFQNNGVVDDSQLPKDRFSAERLKGVDSTLKIQPAKLEDSAVYLCASSFSDILGYLSGNTIYFGEGSWLTVV.

The rearrangement joins TRBV28 to TRBJ2-7; 7 bases are shared with TRBD1. After removal of 1 base from V and 5 bases from J, the junction contained 5 bases not matched to a gene. The CDR3 is 14 residues long. Germline V gene data show CDR1 as MDHEN and CDR2 as SYDVKM. CDR3 amino acids: CASSLYRGENEQYF. The CDR3, as DNA: TGTGCCAGCAGTTTATACAGGGGAGAGAACGAGCAGTACTTC.

This clone appeared a few times. The chain employs TRBV7-9 and TRBJ2-6, with D perhaps TRBD2 (5 bases). This CDR3 region has 14 residues. CDR1 SEHNR and CDR2 FQNEAQ come from the germline V gene (reference sequence). V lost 4 bases, J lost 2 bases, and 6 bases lay in between. The CDR3: CASSSEAGANVLTF. In nucleotides, the CDR3 is TGTGCCAGCAGCTCGGAGGCTGGGGCCAACGTCCTGACTTTC.

The CDR3 DNA reads TGTGCCAGCAGCACCAACAGGGGGCCCAATGAAAAACTGTTTTTT. Amino acids: CASSTNRGPNEKLFF. V gene TRBV7-2 combines with J gene TRBJ1-4; TRBD1 matches at 9 bases. There are 15 residues in the CDR3. V dropped 5 bases and J dropped 5; count of bases not matched to a gene: 6. Germline CDR1 and CDR2: SGHTA and FQGNSA.

In this sample, this clone turned up once. The chain has TRBV12-5 and TRBJ1-5; 7 bases are shared with TRBD1. The germline V gene has CDR1 LGHNT and CDR2 FRNRAP. V gave up 4 bases and J gave up 9 bases; unmatched junction bases: 0. The length of the CDR3 is 11 residues. The CDR3 region is CASGWTGPQHF. The CDR3, as DNA: TGTGCTAGTGGTTGGACAGGGCCCCAGCATTTT.

This clone was recorded a few times. The rearrangement uses TRBV6-5 and TRBJ2-1; 8 nucleotides line up with TRBD2. The V gene end was trimmed by 8 bases and the J gene end by 5 bases; junction bases not matched to a gene: 8. CDR1 and CDR2 from the germline V gene are MNHEY and SVGAGI. The CDR3 consists of 14 residues. CDR3 in amino acids: CASSRSGTNNEQFF. For the CDR3, the DNA is TGTGCCAGCTCCCGTAGCGGGACGAACAATGAGCAGTTCTTC.

The gene calls are TRBV2 and TRBJ1-5; weak D call: TRBD1 (5 bases). This CDR3 is built from 14 residues. Germline CDR1 SNHLY, CDR2 FYNNEI. V was cut by 7 bases and J by 7 bases, with 17 bases left in between. The DNA of the CDR3 is TGTGCCAGCACCTTTTCAGGGATAGGACAGCCCCAGCATTTT. Translating gives CASTFSGIGQPQHF.

In its sample, this clone was seen once. The V call is TRBV2, the J call TRBJ1-4; no firm D call. Germline loops: CDR1 SNHLY, CDR2 FYNNEI. This CDR3 has 14 residues. V dropped 6 bases and J dropped 13 bases, with 21 bases sitting between them. CDR3 amino acids: CASRAGLGMKRLFF. In DNA form, the CDR3 reads TGTGCCAGCAGGGCGGGCCTGGGGATGAAACGACTGTTTTTT.

The chain uses TRBV6-5 and TRBJ1-5; no clear D. With 11 bases removed from V and 0 bases from J, the gap between germline ends came to 14 bases. Germline lookup yields CDR1 MNHEY and CDR2 SVGAGI. This CDR3 comprises 14 residues. In DNA, the CDR3 is TGTGCCGCCCGGCGGGCGGATAGCAATCAGCCCCAGCATTTT. Encoded protein: CAARRADSNQPQHF.

There are a few counts of this clone. V is TRBV4-2 and J is TRBJ1-2, with 9 bases matching TRBD1. The germline CDR1 and CDR2 sequences are LGHNA and YNFKEQ. The ends lost 5 bases at V and 8 bases at J; junction bases unmatched: 9. CDR3 size: 14 residues. For the CDR3, the DNA is TGTGCCAGCAGCTTGGGGGACAGGGAGGTCGGCTACACCTTC. Translating gives CASSLGDREVGYTF.

This chain links TRBV10-3 with TRBJ1-2, with TRBD1 matching 7 bases. The CDR3 is made up of 13 amino acids. Germline V gives CDR1 ENHRY, CDR2 SYGVKD. V trimming: 7 bases; J trimming: 5 bases; junction bases outside the gene matches: 7. CDR3 in amino acids: CAITGDRAYGYTF. CDR3 DNA: TGTGCCATCACCGGAGACAGGGCATATGGCTACACCTTC.

The rearrangement links TRBV6-9 to TRBJ2-6; no firm D call. Trimming stripped 2 bases from V and 1 base from J, with 6 bases between. The CDR3 has 15 residues. Germline-derived CDR1 and CDR2 are MNHGY and SVAAGI. CDR3 nucleotide sequence: TGTGCCAGCAGTTATAGGGCTTCTGGGGCCAACGTCCTGACTTTC. It encodes CASSYRASGANVLTF.

This clone was seen only a few times. The gene calls are TRBV6-1 and TRBJ2-1; no clear D. Deletions cut 10 bases from V and 6 bases from J, with 19 bases between. Per germline, CDR1 MNHNS and CDR2 SASEGT. This CDR3 has 14 amino acids. The CDR3 region is CAIHLVRTVNEQFF. The CDR3 DNA reads TGTGCCATACATCTGGTCCGAACCGTCAATGAGCAGTTCTTC.

This clone occurred a few times. The CDR3 nucleotides are TGTGCCAGCAGCATACCAGGGACAGGGGAGAAACTGTTTTTT. As protein: CASSIPGTGEKLFF. The V and J genes are TRBV7-9 and TRBJ1-4; 10 bases agree with TRBD1. The J segment lost 11 bases and the V segment lost 5 bases, leaving 8 bases of the junction unmatched. This CDR3 contains 14 residues. The germline V gene has CDR1 SEHNR and CDR2 FQNEAQ (reference sequence).

This clone was observed a single time. The V and J genes are TRBV19 and TRBJ2-1, with 12 bases fitting TRBD2. The V and J ends lost 3 bases and 7 bases, in that order; junction bases with no gene match: 7. This CDR3 region has 16 residues. The germline CDR1 and CDR2 sequences are LNHDA and SQIVND (reference sequence). CDR3 sequence (DNA): TGTGCCAGTAGTATCCTAGCGGGAGGGTTATGGAATGAGCAGTTCTTC. The encoded protein is CASSILAGGLWNEQFF.